This T cell receptor (beta chain) comes out of a study of tumor-infiltrating lymphocytes in oesophageal squamous cell carcinoma. This clonotype occurred many times. Trimming took off 4 bases at V and 5 bases at J, with 13 bases between the two ends. The CDR3 covers 14 residues. Germline CDR1 is MNHNS and CDR2 is SASEGT. TCRdb reprocessed the PCR reads with MiXCR, giving one entry per CDR3 protein. The table lists some 22,000 distinct CDR3 sequences, around 33% of them singletons. The sequenced sample consisted of esophageal tumor tissue. This sequence was found in a male donor with esophageal squamous cell carcinoma. V and J are TRBV6-1 and TRBJ2-3, with D possibly TRBD2 on 5 matching bases. The CDR3 loop reads CASSVRGNRDTQYF. Written as DNA, the CDR3 is TGTGCCAGCAGTGTTCGAGGGAACAGAGATACGCAGTATTTT.